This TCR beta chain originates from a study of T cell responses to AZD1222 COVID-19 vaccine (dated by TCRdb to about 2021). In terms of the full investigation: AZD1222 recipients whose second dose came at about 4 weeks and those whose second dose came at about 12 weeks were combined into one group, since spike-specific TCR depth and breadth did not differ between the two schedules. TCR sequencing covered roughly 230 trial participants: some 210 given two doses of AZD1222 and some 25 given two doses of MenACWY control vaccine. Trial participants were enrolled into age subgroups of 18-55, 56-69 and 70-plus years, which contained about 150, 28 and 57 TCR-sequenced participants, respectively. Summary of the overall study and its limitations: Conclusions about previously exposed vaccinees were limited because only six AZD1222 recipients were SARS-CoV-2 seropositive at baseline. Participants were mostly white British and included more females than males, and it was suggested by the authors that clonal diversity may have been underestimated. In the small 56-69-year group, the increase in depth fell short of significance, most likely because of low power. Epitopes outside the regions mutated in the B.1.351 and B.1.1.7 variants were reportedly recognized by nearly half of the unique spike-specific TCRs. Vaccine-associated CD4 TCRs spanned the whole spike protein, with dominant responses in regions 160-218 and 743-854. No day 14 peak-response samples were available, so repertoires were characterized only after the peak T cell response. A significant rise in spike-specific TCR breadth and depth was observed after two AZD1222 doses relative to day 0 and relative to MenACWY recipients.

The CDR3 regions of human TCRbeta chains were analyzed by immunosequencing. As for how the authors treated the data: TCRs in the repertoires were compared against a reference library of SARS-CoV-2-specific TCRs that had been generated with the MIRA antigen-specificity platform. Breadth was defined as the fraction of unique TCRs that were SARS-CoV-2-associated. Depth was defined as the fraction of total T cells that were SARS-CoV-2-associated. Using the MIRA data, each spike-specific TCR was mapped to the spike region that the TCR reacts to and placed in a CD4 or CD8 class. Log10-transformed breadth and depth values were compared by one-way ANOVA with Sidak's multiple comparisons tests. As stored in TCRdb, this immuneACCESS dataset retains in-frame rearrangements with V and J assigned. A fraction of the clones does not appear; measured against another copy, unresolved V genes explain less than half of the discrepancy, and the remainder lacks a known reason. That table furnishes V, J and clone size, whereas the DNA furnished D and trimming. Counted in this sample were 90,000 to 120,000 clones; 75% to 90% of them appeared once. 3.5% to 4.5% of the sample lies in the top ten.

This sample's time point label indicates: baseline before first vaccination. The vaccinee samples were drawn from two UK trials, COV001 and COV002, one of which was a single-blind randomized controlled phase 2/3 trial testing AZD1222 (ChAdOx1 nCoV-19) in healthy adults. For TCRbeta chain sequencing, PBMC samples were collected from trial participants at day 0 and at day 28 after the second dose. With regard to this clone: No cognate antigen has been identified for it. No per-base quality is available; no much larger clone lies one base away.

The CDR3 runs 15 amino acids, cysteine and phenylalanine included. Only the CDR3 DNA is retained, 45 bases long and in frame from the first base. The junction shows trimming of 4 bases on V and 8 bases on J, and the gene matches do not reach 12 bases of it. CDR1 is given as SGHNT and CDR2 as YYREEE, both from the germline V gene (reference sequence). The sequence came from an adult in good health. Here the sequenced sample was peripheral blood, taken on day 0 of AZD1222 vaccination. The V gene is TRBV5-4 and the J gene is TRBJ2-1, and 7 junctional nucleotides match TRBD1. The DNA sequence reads TGTGCCAGCAGCCGCGAGGGACAGCGAATCGATGAGCAGTTCTTC. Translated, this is CASSREGQRIDEQFF. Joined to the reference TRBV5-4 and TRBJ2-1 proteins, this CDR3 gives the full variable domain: ETGVTQSPTHLIKTRGQQVTLRCSSQSGHNTVSWYQQALGQGPQFIFQYYREEENGRGNFPPRFSGLQFPNYSSELNVNALELDDSALYLCASSREGQRIDEQFFGPGTRLTVL.